This T cell receptor (beta chain) was obtained from a study of blood T cell repertoires in COVID-19. Repertoires were generated with immunoSEQ multiplex PCR, while TCRdb's copy carries only in-frame clones and drops some. The sample lists more than 250,000 clones, 80% to 90% occurring once. The material sequenced was PBMCs or T cells enriched from blood (not recorded which). This clonotype was sampled from a man aged 25-45 years who had recovered from COVID-19.

CDR3 residues: CATSAAPGQGNTGELFF. In nucleotides, the CDR3 is TGTGCCACCAGTGCTGCTCCGGGACAGGGGAATACCGGGGAGCTGTTTTTT. This chain uses TRBV24-1 with TRBJ2-2, with TRBD1 identical over 10 bases. The J segment lost 5 bases and the V segment lost 5 bases, leaving 10 bases of the junction unmatched. Germline CDR1 reads KGHDR; CDR2 reads SFDVKD. CDR3 size: 17 residues.